This TCR beta chain came from a study of T-cell reconstitution after alpha-beta-depleted transplantation in children. TCRbeta library preparation incorporated unique molecular identifiers. TCRdb re-called the PCR reads with MiXCR, one entry per CDR3 protein. This sample has approximately 82,000 distinct CDR3 sequences, with around 18% found just once. Whole-study findings and limits: T-cell counts and diversity at one year post-transplant came mainly from newly produced T cells. Reportedly, alpha-beta T cells present about two months post-transplant originated from several hundred expanded clones of graft origin.

The CDR3 has 15 residues. J was trimmed by 6 bases and V by 1 base; bases with no gene match: 2. CDR1 SGHRS and CDR2 YFSETQ come from the germline V gene. This clonotype was recorded a few times. Its target is unknown. This clonotype was obtained from a male patient between 2 and 9 years old who had a stem cell transplant for acute lymphoblastic leukemia, so the T cells may come from the graft donor. This chain joins TRBV5-1 and TRBJ2-3; 13 bases are a match to TRBD2. The sample was PBMCs, mostly from graft donor cells, taken 360 days after TCRalphabeta/CD19-depleted stem cell transplant. The CDR3 protein is CASSLTSGRADTQYF. CDR3 DNA sequence: TGCGCCAGCAGCTTGACTAGCGGGAGGGCCGATACGCAGTATTTT.